This passage covers 28 T cell receptor beta chains from one sample sequenced in a study of blood T cell repertoires in COVID-19. Sequencing used immunoSEQ multiplex PCR; TCRdb keeps in-frame clones, though not all of them. The table shows 130,000 to 150,000 clones, with roughly 79% occurring only once. Sequencing was done on a sample of peripheral blood. The source is a human donor with acute or convalescent COVID-19. The donor label of this sample is uncertain.

The chain combines TRBV5-4 with TRBJ1-3; D possibly corresponds to TRBD1 (5 bases). Trimming cost V 3 bases and J 0 bases, with 10 bases left between them. CDR3 length: 15 amino acids. In germline, CDR1 is SGHNT, CDR2 YYREEE (reference sequence). CDR3 protein: CASSSRGNSGNTIYF. The CDR3 nucleotides are TGTGCCAGCAGCTCACGGGGGAACTCTGGAAACACCATATATTTT. The full variable domain, its missing parts supplied by reference TRBV5-4 and TRBJ1-3, is ETGVTQSPTHLIKTRGQQVTLRCSSQSGHNTVSWYQQALGQGPQFIFQYYREEENGRGNFPPRFSGLQFPNYSSELNVNALELDDSALYLCASSSRGNSGNTIYFGEGSWLTVV.

The chain recombines TRBV24-1 with TRBJ1-1, with D unresolved. Germline loops: CDR1 KGHDR, CDR2 SFDVKD. The CDR3 runs to 14 residues. The V end lost 2 bases, the J end lost 6 bases, and 12 bases lay between the germline ends. The CDR3 loop reads CATSDSRHKAEAFF. Written as DNA, the CDR3 is TGTGCCACCAGTGATTCCCGACATAAGGCTGAAGCTTTCTTT.

The V and J genes are TRBV19 and TRBJ2-7; the match to TRBD2 covers 9 bases. The CDR3 sequence is 15 residues long. In germline, CDR1 is LNHDA, CDR2 SQIVND (reference sequence). V trimming: 6 bases; J trimming: 3 bases; junction bases outside the gene matches: 9. The CDR3 here is CASSPRGSGGYEQYF. The CDR3 DNA reads TGTGCCAGTAGCCCCCGGGGTAGCGGGGGCTACGAGCAGTACTTC.

This chain links TRBV14 with TRBJ2-1; 7 bases are shared with TRBD2. CDR1 SGHDN and CDR2 FVKESK come from the germline V gene. This CDR3 region has 14 residues. V shed 4 bases and J 4 bases; nucleotides not matched to a gene: 4. CDR3 coding DNA: TGTGCCAGCAGCCCCCGGGGGGAATACAATGAGCAGTTCTTC. It encodes CASSPRGEYNEQFF. The variable domain in full, completed from reference TRBV14 and TRBJ2-1, reads EAGVTQFPSHSVIEKGQTVTLRCDPISGHDNLYWYRRVMGKEIKFLLHFVKESKQDESGMPNNRFLAERTGGTYSTLKVQPAELEDSGVYFCASSPRGEYNEQFFGPGTRLTVL.

The chain uses TRBV27 and TRBJ2-3; D unclear. Trimming left V 8 bases short and J 4 bases short, with 22 bases between. This CDR3 contains 16 residues. CDR1 MNHEY and CDR2 SMNVEV come from the germline V gene (reference sequence). DNA of the CDR3: TGTGCCAGCCGTTCCATCCAAGGCAGCCGGGCAGATACGCAGTATTTT. It translates to CASRSIQGSRADTQYF.

The chain couples TRBV2 to TRBJ2-7, with unresolved D. Trimming removed 5 bases at V and 3 bases at J, with 11 bases between. There are 13 residues in the CDR3. Germline CDR1 and CDR2: SNHLY and FYNNEI. CDR3 residues: CASSPMVLYEQYF. CDR3 DNA sequence: TGTGCCAGCAGTCCTATGGTCCTCTACGAGCAGTACTTC.

This clone was observed once. The chain combines TRBV5-6 with TRBJ2-5, with 9 bases that match TRBD1. Trimming at V came to 7 bases and at J to 2 bases, leaving 9 bases not matched to a gene. Per germline, CDR1 SGHDT and CDR2 YYEEEE. This CDR3 region has 15 residues. This CDR3 is CASRSFDRGQETQYF. For the CDR3, the DNA is TGTGCCAGCCGGTCCTTCGACAGGGGGCAAGAGACCCAGTACTTC. The entire variable domain, with the rest obtained from reference TRBV5-6 and TRBJ2-5, is as follows: DAGVTQSPTHLIKTRGQQVTLRCSPKSGHDTVSWYQQALGQGPQFIFQYYEEEERQRGNFPDRFSGHQFPNYSSELNVNALLLGDSALYLCASRSFDRGQETQYFGPGTRLLVL.

This sequence joins TRBV2 and TRBJ1-1, with TRBD1 matching over 7 bases. Germline V gives CDR1 SNHLY, CDR2 FYNNEI. V shed 4 bases, J shed 4 bases, and the junction held 6 bases outside the gene matches. The CDR3 spans 14 residues. The CDR3 sequence is CASSVQGHVTEAFF. Written as DNA, the CDR3 is TGTGCCAGCAGTGTACAGGGGCATGTCACTGAAGCTTTCTTT.

This clone was observed a few times. The V call is TRBV4-1, the J call TRBJ2-5; 12 bases match TRBD2. Germline lookup yields CDR1 MGHRA and CDR2 YSYEKL. The V gene end was trimmed by 3 bases and the J gene end by 4 bases; junction bases not matched to a gene: 9. CDR3 length: 17 amino acids. CDR3 DNA: TGCGCCAGCAGCCAGGACCCTAGCGGGGGGGCGAGAGAGACCCAGTACTTC. This sequence encodes CASSQDPSGGARETQYF.

The chain couples TRBV20-1 to TRBJ2-3; D remains unclear. The CDR3 has 12 amino acids. The germline gives CDR1 DFQATT, CDR2 SNEGSKA (reference sequence). Trimming took 3 bases from V and 6 from J, leaving 10 bases between them. The CDR3 reads CSASYSLDTQYF. The CDR3 bases are TGCAGTGCTAGTTACAGCCTTGATACGCAGTATTTT.

The sample holds one count of this clone. J is TRBJ1-1 and V is TRBV5-1; 7 bases agree with TRBD1. V trimming: 4 bases; J trimming: 4 bases; junction bases outside the gene matches: 13. The CDR3 extends over 16 amino acids. In germline, CDR1 is SGHRS, CDR2 YFSETQ. CDR3 region: CASSDLYRGEGTEAFF. In DNA, the CDR3 is TGCGCCAGCAGCGACCTTTACAGGGGAGAGGGCACTGAAGCTTTCTTT.

This clone has a handful of counts. The chain carries TRBV6-5 and TRBJ1-2; the match to TRBD1 covers 7 bases. V trimming: 6 bases; J trimming: 4 bases; junction bases outside the gene matches: 5. This CDR3 region has 13 residues. The germline V gene has CDR1 MNHEY and CDR2 SVGAGI. DNA for the CDR3: TGTGCCAGCAGGTCGGGACAGCTCTATGGCTACACCTTC. Protein product: CASRSGQLYGYTF.

The rearrangement joins TRBV24-1 to TRBJ2-3; TRBD2 is a possible D gene (5 bases). Germline values: CDR1 KGHDR, CDR2 SFDVKD. With 9 bases removed from V and 0 bases from J, the gap between germline ends came to 15 bases. The CDR3 totals 15 residues. The CDR3 reads CATRGSVTSTDTQYF. CDR3 nucleotide sequence: TGTGCCACCCGAGGTAGCGTAACTAGCACAGATACGCAGTATTTT.

On this clone itself: The same CDR3 is also encoded by other DNA sequences in this sample. The V call is TRBV29-1, the J call TRBJ2-1; TRBD2 aligns across 7 bases. This CDR3 comprises 14 residues. Germline CDR1 SQVTM, CDR2 ANQGSEA. Trimming at V came to 4 bases and at J to 0 bases, leaving 3 bases not matched to a gene. The DNA for the CDR3 is TGCAGCGTTGTGGGGGGGAGCTCCTACAATGAGCAGTTCTTC. This codes for CSVVGGSSYNEQFF.

V is TRBV3-1 (or the pseudogene TRBV3-2) and J is TRBJ2-1, with D maybe TRBD2 (6 bases). Per germline, CDR1 LGHDT and CDR2 YNNKEL (reference sequence). Trimming stripped 1 base from V and 4 bases from J, with 8 bases between. The CDR3 totals 14 residues. The CDR3 sequence is CASSQGGTYNEQFF. For the CDR3, the DNA is TGTGCCAGCAGCCAAGGCGGGACTTACAATGAGCAGTTCTTC.

This chain uses TRBV4-1 with TRBJ2-2; 8 bases line up with TRBD1. With V trimmed by 3 bases and J by 6 bases, 9 bases remained unmatched. Germline CDR1 MGHRA, CDR2 YSYEKL. This CDR3 is 16 amino acids long. As DNA, the CDR3 is TGCGCCAGCAGCCACCCCGGACAGGGTCGTGCCGGGGAGCTGTTTTTT. This sequence encodes CASSHPGQGRAGELFF.

For the CDR3, the DNA is TGTGCCTGGAGCCCCTCCGGGGGGAACACTGAAGCTTTCTTT. Its translation is CAWSPSGGNTEAFF. The chain joins TRBV30 to TRBJ1-1; D might be TRBD1 (5 bases). The CDR3 totals 14 residues. In germline, CDR1 is GTSNPN, CDR2 SVGIG (reference sequence). Deletions cut 3 bases from V and 1 base from J, with 12 bases between.

This chain's CDR3 is CASSSDGYNYGYTF. For the CDR3, the DNA is TGTGCCAGTAGTAGCGACGGGTATAACTATGGCTACACCTTC. This chain joins TRBV19 and TRBJ1-2; D is unresolved. V was clipped by 4 bases and J by 1 base, with 10 bases between them. Germline values: CDR1 LNHDA, CDR2 SQIVND (reference sequence). The CDR3 runs 14 residues.

CDR3 region: CAGRLDRGNEKLFF. The CDR3, as DNA: TGTGCCGGCCGACTTGACAGGGGGAATGAAAAACTGTTTTTT. J is TRBJ1-4 and V is TRBV30, with 9 bases fitting TRBD1. The CDR3 sequence is 14 residues long. The V gene's germline CDR1 is GTSNPN and CDR2 SVGIG (reference sequence). V lost 8 bases to trimming and J lost 5 bases; unmatched junction nucleotides: 9.

This chain uses TRBV6-6 with TRBJ2-7; possibly TRBD1 for D (6 bases). Trimming took 7 bases from V and 0 from J, leaving 10 bases between them. Germline values: CDR1 MNHNY, CDR2 SVGAGI (reference sequence). This CDR3 spans 13 amino acids. The CDR3 bases are TGTGCCAGCACGCCGGACAGCTCCTACGAGCAGTACTTC. It codes for CASTPDSSYEQYF.

The chain combines TRBV7-3 with TRBJ2-1, with a tentative D call TRBD1 (6 bases). The CDR3 length is 14 residues. Per the germline V gene, CDR1 is SGHTA and CDR2 is FQGTGA. V lost 0 bases and J 9 bases, leaving 12 bases between the germline ends. Written as DNA, the CDR3 is TGTGCCAGCAGCTTAACCGGACAGCTCAGTGAGCAGTTCTTC. Translation: CASSLTGQLSEQFF.

The chain employs TRBV6-1 and TRBJ1-5; D remains unclear. Trimming cost V 3 bases and J 5 bases, with 8 bases left between them. Germline V CDR1 and CDR2: MNHNS, SASEGT. The CDR3 has 13 residues. The CDR3 region is CASSERRYQPQHF. The CDR3 nucleotides read TGTGCCAGCAGTGAGAGGAGATATCAGCCCCAGCATTTT.

The chain carries TRBV19 and TRBJ1-1; possible D gene TRBD1, 5 bases. This CDR3 spans 15 amino acids. Trimming removed 4 bases from V and 1 base from J, with 13 bases in between. Germline values: CDR1 LNHDA, CDR2 SQIVND (reference sequence). This CDR3 reads CASSTGPGSNTEAFF. The CDR3 DNA is TGTGCCAGTAGTACAGGGCCCGGGTCGAACACTGAAGCTTTCTTT. Looking up the rest from reference TRBV19 and TRBJ1-1 gives the full variable domain: DGGITQSPKYLFRKEGQNVTLSCEQNLNHDAMYWYRQDPGQGLRLIYYSQIVNDFQKGDIAEGYSVSREKKESFPLTVTSAQKNPTAFYLCASSTGPGSNTEAFFGQGTRLTVV.

For this clone: Other DNA sequences in this specimen translate into the identical CDR3. The chain employs TRBV18 and TRBJ1-3, with D perhaps matching TRBD1 (6 bases). V lost 5 bases and J 0 bases, leaving 14 bases between the germline ends. Germline V lookup: CDR1 KGHSH, CDR2 LQKENI. The CDR3 is made up of 16 amino acids. The CDR3 loop is CASSADSRRSGNTIYF. CDR3 coding DNA: TGTGCCAGCTCAGCGGACAGCCGTCGCTCTGGAAACACCATATATTTT.

V and J are TRBV13 and TRBJ1-1, with 11 bases lining up with TRBD1. Germline CDR1 PRHDT, CDR2 FYEKMQ (reference sequence). The CDR3 contains 16 residues. The V and J ends lost 2 bases and 10 bases, in that order; junction bases with no gene match: 12. In DNA form, the CDR3 reads TGTGCCAGCAGCTTAAATGCGGGACAGGGGGTTTCTGGAGCTTTCTTT. This translates into CASSLNAGQGVSGAFF.

The CDR3 protein is CASSVLGQGARETQYF. The CDR3, as DNA: TGTGCCAGCAGCGTACTGGGACAGGGAGCCCGGGAGACGCAGTATTTT. This sequence joins TRBV13 and TRBJ2-3; 9 positions match TRBD1. V shed 5 bases, J shed 9 bases, and the junction held 15 bases outside the gene matches. CDR1 and CDR2 from the germline V gene are PRHDT and FYEKMQ (reference sequence). The CDR3 spans 16 residues.

CDR3 in amino acids: CASSLGQGGDIQYF. The CDR3 DNA sequence: TGCGCCAGCAGCCTGGGACAGGGGGGTGACATTCAGTACTTC. The chain uses TRBV5-1 and TRBJ2-4; 11 nucleotides agree with TRBD1. The CDR3 sequence is 14 residues long. Germline V lookup: CDR1 SGHRS, CDR2 YFSETQ. V lost 4 bases and J lost 8; bases outside the gene matches: 5.

The chain has TRBV9 and TRBJ1-4, with D unclear. This CDR3 has 16 residues. CDR1 is SGDLS, CDR2 YYNGEE, per germline. Trimming shortened V by 3 bases and J by 8 bases, and 20 bases separated the two germline ends. The CDR3 nucleotides read TGTGCCAGCAGCGCATTGGGAGACACCAGCTACGAAAAACTGTTTTTT. Translating it yields CASSALGDTSYEKLFF.